The rows below give T cell receptor beta chains drawn from one sample of a study of identical twins. TCRdb reprocessed the 5' RACE reads with MiXCR, giving one entry per CDR3 protein. The sample holds hundreds of thousands of distinct CDR3 sequences; approximately 21% are singletons and the top ten take approximately 4.5%. This sample was shared with a second study, whose subject was T cells expressing NK-cell markers.

Sequences were obtained from PBMCs. Receptors originate from a woman in her late teens or twenties in good health. The CDR3 runs from the conserved cysteine through the conserved F or W. The order of the fields is CDR3 DNA, CDR3 protein, D gene, J gene, clone size, V gene. The D gene is left open where the match is weak. Size values are once, few and many counts, or a class for expanded clones, and some rows have none.

CDR3nt: TGTGCCAGCAGCACAGGCTCTGGAAACACCATATATTTT
CDR3aa: CASSTGSGNTIYF
d_gene: .
j_gene: TRBJ1-3
abundance: many
v_gene: TRBV7-2

CDR3nt: TGTGCCAGCAGCCTCGGGATCCCGATCACCGGGGAGCTGTTTTTT
CDR3aa: CASSLGIPITGELFF
d_gene: .
j_gene: TRBJ2-2
abundance: .
v_gene: TRBV4-2

CDR3nt: TGTGCCAGCAGTCGGTCCGGGACAGGGGGCCCCTCCTACGAGCAGTACTTC
CDR3aa: CASSRSGTGGPSYEQYF
d_gene: TRBD1
j_gene: TRBJ2-7
abundance: few
v_gene: TRBV12-3/TRBV12-4

CDR3nt: TGTGCCAGCAAACGGCTAGCGGCGAACTACGAGCAGTACTTC
CDR3aa: CASKRLAANYEQYF
d_gene: TRBD2
j_gene: TRBJ2-7
abundance: .
v_gene: TRBV2

CDR3nt: TGTGCCAGCAGTTTTGCCTCCGACTACGAGCAGTACTTC
CDR3aa: CASSFASDYEQYF
d_gene: .
j_gene: TRBJ2-7
abundance: .
v_gene: TRBV12-3/TRBV12-4

CDR3nt: TGCAGTGCTACCACAGGGGGCCCCTACGAGCAGTACTTC
CDR3aa: CSATTGGPYEQYF
d_gene: TRBD1
j_gene: TRBJ2-7
abundance: few
v_gene: TRBV20-1

CDR3nt: TGTGCCAGCAGCTCCCATTCGGGAGAGCAGTTCTTC
CDR3aa: CASSSHSGEQFF
d_gene: .
j_gene: TRBJ2-1
abundance: few
v_gene: TRBV11-2

CDR3nt: TGTGCCAGCAGCTCGGACCAGGCGGGAGAGCAGTACTTC
CDR3aa: CASSSDQAGEQYF
d_gene: .
j_gene: TRBJ2-7
abundance: once
v_gene: TRBV7-6

CDR3nt: TGCAGCGTTGATGGCGGCCGAATGAACACTGAAGCTTTCTTT
CDR3aa: CSVDGGRMNTEAFF
d_gene: .
j_gene: TRBJ1-1
abundance: .
v_gene: TRBV29-1

CDR3nt: TGCAGTGCTAGTCGGCAGCCCGGGGAGCTGTTTTTT
CDR3aa: CSASRQPGELFF
d_gene: .
j_gene: TRBJ2-2
abundance: .
v_gene: TRBV20-1

CDR3nt: TGTGCCAGCAGCTCCTCGTCAACCAAGAACACTGAAGCTTTCTTT
CDR3aa: CASSSSSTKNTEAFF
d_gene: .
j_gene: TRBJ1-1
abundance: .
v_gene: TRBV7-9

CDR3nt: TGTGCCAGCAGCCCGCGGGACAGAAACACCGGGGAGCTGTTTTTT
CDR3aa: CASSPRDRNTGELFF
d_gene: .
j_gene: TRBJ2-2
abundance: few
v_gene: TRBV5-6

CDR3nt: TGTGCCAGCAGCGTGCCAACCGGGACAGGGGACCAACCGAACACCGGGGAGCTGTTTTTT
CDR3aa: CASSVPTGTGDQPNTGELFF
d_gene: TRBD1
j_gene: TRBJ2-2
abundance: .
v_gene: TRBV9

CDR3nt: TGTGCCAGCAGCCCCTCGACCGGGCGGAGGGCCAAAAACATTCAGTACTTC
CDR3aa: CASSPSTGRRAKNIQYF
d_gene: .
j_gene: TRBJ2-4
abundance: few
v_gene: TRBV7-2

CDR3nt: TGTGCCAGCAGCTTGGTCGGGATGGAGACCCAGTACTTC
CDR3aa: CASSLVGMETQYF
d_gene: .
j_gene: TRBJ2-5
abundance: .
v_gene: TRBV5-6

CDR3nt: TGTGCCAGCAGTTACGTGTGGGACACTGAAGCTTTCTTT
CDR3aa: CASSYVWDTEAFF
d_gene: .
j_gene: TRBJ1-1
abundance: many
v_gene: TRBV6-5

CDR3nt: TGCAGTGCTAGAGATTGGGGGGGACAAGAGACCCAGTACTTC
CDR3aa: CSARDWGGQETQYF
d_gene: TRBD2
j_gene: TRBJ2-5
abundance: .
v_gene: TRBV20-1

CDR3nt: TGTGCCAGCAGTCTAGAGCTAACCTACAATGAGCAGTTCTTC
CDR3aa: CASSLELTYNEQFF
d_gene: .
j_gene: TRBJ2-1
abundance: .
v_gene: TRBV6-2/TRBV6-3

CDR3nt: TGTGCCAGCAGCCGAGGGACTCTAAGATCCGGGGAGCTGTTTTTT
CDR3aa: CASSRGTLRSGELFF
d_gene: .
j_gene: TRBJ2-2
abundance: few
v_gene: TRBV7-2

CDR3nt: TGTGCCAGCAGCTCAGACCATCGGGACTTCAAGACTGAAGCTTTCTTT
CDR3aa: CASSSDHRDFKTEAFF
d_gene: .
j_gene: TRBJ1-1
abundance: .
v_gene: TRBV7-8

CDR3nt: TGTGCCAGCAGCCTTTTTTCCTACGAGCAGTACTTC
CDR3aa: CASSLFSYEQYF
d_gene: .
j_gene: TRBJ2-7
abundance: many
v_gene: TRBV3-1

CDR3nt: .
CDR3aa: CASSSSGGFGDFGFSYEQYF
d_gene: .
j_gene: TRBJ2-7
abundance: .
v_gene: TRBV5-4

CDR3nt: TGTGCCAGCAGACCCCTCGGGACCGAATCAAATGAGCAGTTCTTC
CDR3aa: CASRPLGTESNEQFF
d_gene: .
j_gene: TRBJ2-1
abundance: .
v_gene: TRBV7-9

CDR3nt: TGTGCCAGCAGCTCGGCGGGGACTAGTCGTTCCTACGAGCAGTACTTC
CDR3aa: CASSSAGTSRSYEQYF
d_gene: TRBD2
j_gene: TRBJ2-7
abundance: many
v_gene: TRBV7-8

CDR3nt: TGCAGTGCCACTGACGAGGGCGATCAGCCCCAGCATTTT
CDR3aa: CSATDEGDQPQHF
d_gene: .
j_gene: TRBJ1-5
abundance: few
v_gene: TRBV20-1

CDR3nt: TGTGCCAGCAGTCCCCCGCCGAGAGCGGGATTAGATACGCAGTATTTT
CDR3aa: CASSPPPRAGLDTQYF
d_gene: TRBD2
j_gene: TRBJ2-3
abundance: few
v_gene: TRBV7-6

CDR3nt: TGTGCCAGCAGTGATCGGGGGGGATTGAACACTGAAGCTTTCTTT
CDR3aa: CASSDRGGLNTEAFF
d_gene: .
j_gene: TRBJ1-1
abundance: .
v_gene: TRBV25-1

CDR3nt: TGCAGTGCTAGACCTAGGGTTTACGAGCAGTACTTC
CDR3aa: CSARPRVYEQYF
d_gene: .
j_gene: TRBJ2-7
abundance: few
v_gene: TRBV20-1

CDR3nt: TGCAGTGCTAGAGACTGGGGGCAGGTCCTCAGCCCCCAAGAGACCCAGTACTTC
CDR3aa: CSARDWGQVLSPQETQYF
d_gene: .
j_gene: TRBJ2-5
abundance: few
v_gene: TRBV20-1

CDR3nt: TGTGCCAGCAGTATCAATCCAGGGGGCGCATGGACTGAAGCTTTCTTT
CDR3aa: CASSINPGGAWTEAFF
d_gene: TRBD1
j_gene: TRBJ1-1
abundance: many
v_gene: TRBV12-3/TRBV12-4

CDR3nt: TGTGCCAGCACCCAAACCCAAGAATTACGGGGATACCAAGAGACCCAGTACTTC
CDR3aa: CASTQTQELRGYQETQYF
d_gene: .
j_gene: TRBJ2-5
abundance: .
v_gene: TRBV6-1

CDR3nt: TGTGCCAGCAGTCCAGGACTAGCGGGAGGTTCGCAGTTCTTC
CDR3aa: CASSPGLAGGSQFF
d_gene: TRBD2
j_gene: TRBJ2-1
abundance: .
v_gene: TRBV12-3/TRBV12-4

CDR3nt: TGCGCCAGCAGCGTCGGGACAGCTTCACCCCTCCACTTT
CDR3aa: CASSVGTASPLHF
d_gene: TRBD1
j_gene: TRBJ1-6
abundance: .
v_gene: TRBV5-1